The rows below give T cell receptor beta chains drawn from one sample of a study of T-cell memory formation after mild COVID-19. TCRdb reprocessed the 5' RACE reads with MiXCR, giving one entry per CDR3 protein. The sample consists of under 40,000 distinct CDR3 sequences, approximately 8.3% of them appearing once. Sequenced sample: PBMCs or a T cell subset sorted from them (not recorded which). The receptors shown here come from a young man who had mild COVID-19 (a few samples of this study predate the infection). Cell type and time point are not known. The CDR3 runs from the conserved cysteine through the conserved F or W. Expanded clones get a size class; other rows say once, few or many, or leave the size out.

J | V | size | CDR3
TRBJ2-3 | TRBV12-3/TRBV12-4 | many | CASSLVVDTQYF
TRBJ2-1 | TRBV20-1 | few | CSAAGLAGTRPQFF
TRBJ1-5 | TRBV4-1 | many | CASSQGWYNQPQHF
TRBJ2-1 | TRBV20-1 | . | CSRGKEYNEQFF
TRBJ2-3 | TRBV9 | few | CASSVAYGFSTDTQYF
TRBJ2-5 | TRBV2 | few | CASKGKWLETQYF
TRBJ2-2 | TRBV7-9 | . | CASSLTMSRALTGELFF
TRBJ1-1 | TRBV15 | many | CATSGRNTEAFF
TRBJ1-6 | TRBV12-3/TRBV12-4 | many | CASSLASSYNSPLHF
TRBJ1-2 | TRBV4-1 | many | CASSQGRVNYGYTF
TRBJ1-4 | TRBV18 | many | CASSPVATPEKLFF
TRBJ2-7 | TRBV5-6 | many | CASSGGRDRRINEQYF
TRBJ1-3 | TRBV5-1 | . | CASSLVAYGAASGNTIYF
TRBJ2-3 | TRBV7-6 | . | CATTPTRGRTDTQYF
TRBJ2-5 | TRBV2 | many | CASSQLQETQYF
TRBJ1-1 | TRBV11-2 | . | CASSSNHGLTEAFF
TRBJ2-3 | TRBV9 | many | CASSAPAILADTQYF
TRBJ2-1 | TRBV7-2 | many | CASSLVGLGVDEQFF
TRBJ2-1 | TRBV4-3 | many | CASSQDIGDNEQFF
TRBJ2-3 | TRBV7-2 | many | CASSLARSRTDTQYF
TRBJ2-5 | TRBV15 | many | CATSRGSQGVETQYF
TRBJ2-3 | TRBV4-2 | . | CASSQENRGTDTQYF
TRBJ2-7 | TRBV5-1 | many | CASRAGLSFSYEQYF
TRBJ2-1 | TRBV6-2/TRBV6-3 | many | CASSRSGVEFF
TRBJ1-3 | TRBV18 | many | CASSPGPASGNTIYF
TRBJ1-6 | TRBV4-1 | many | CASSQEVTADSPLHF
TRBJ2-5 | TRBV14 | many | CASSQDISGGKETQYF
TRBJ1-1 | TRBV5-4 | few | CASRSGTEPEAFF